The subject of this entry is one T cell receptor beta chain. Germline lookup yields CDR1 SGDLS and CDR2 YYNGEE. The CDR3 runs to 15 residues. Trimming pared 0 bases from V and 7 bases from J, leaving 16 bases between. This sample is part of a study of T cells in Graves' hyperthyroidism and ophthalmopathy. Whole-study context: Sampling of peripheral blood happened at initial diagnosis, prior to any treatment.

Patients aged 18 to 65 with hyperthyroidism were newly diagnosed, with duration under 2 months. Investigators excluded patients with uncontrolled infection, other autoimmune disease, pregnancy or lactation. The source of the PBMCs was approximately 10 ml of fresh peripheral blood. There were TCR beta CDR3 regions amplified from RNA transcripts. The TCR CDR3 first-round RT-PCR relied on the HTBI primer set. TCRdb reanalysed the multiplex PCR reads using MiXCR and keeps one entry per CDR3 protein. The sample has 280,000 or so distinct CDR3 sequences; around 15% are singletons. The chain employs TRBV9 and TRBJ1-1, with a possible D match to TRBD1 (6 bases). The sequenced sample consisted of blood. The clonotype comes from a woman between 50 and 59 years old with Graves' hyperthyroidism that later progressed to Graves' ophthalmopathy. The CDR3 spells CASSVDVGGAVEAFF. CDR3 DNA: TGTGCCAGCAGCGTAGATGTAGGGGGGGCCGTTGAAGCTTTCTTT.